Following are 17 T cell receptor beta chains from one sample sequenced in a study of T cell responses to AZD1222 COVID-19 vaccine. Generated by immunoSEQ multiplex PCR, the TCRdb table keeps only in-frame clones and is missing some. Here the sample spans about 120,000 clones, about 90% being singletons. Source: peripheral blood, taken on day 0 of AZD1222 vaccination. The source of these receptors is an adult in good health.

J is TRBJ2-2 and V is TRBV7-3; 7 bases are a match to TRBD2. The V gene end was trimmed by 0 bases and the J gene end by 6 bases; junction bases not matched to a gene: 10. The CDR3 sequence is 17 residues long. In germline, CDR1 is SGHTA, CDR2 FQGTGA. The CDR3 loop is CASSLTLIGGSPGELFF. DNA of the CDR3: TGTGCCAGCAGCTTAACATTGATCGGGGGGTCCCCCGGGGAGCTGTTTTTT.

V is TRBV30 and J is TRBJ2-3; 8 bases match TRBD1. The CDR3 totals 13 residues. V trimming: 7 bases; J trimming: 3 bases; junction bases outside the gene matches: 6. The germline V gene encodes CDR1 GTSNPN and CDR2 SVGIG (reference sequence). CDR3 residues: CALGQGRTDTQYF. The CDR3 DNA sequence: TGTGCCTTAGGACAGGGAAGGACAGATACGCAGTATTTT.

The V call is TRBV12-3 or TRBV12-4, the J call TRBJ1-2; 11 positions match TRBD1. This CDR3 region has 12 residues. After removal of 8 bases from V and 7 bases from J, the junction contained 3 bases not matched to a gene. The CDR3 spells CASRTGGLGYTF. The CDR3 DNA follows: TGTGCCAGCCGGACAGGGGGCCTTGGCTACACCTTC.

V usage is TRBV28 and J usage is TRBJ1-4; D may be TRBD1 (5 bases). The CDR3 has 16 residues. V dropped 1 base and J dropped 0 bases, with 9 bases sitting between them. From germline, CDR1 is MDHEN and CDR2 SYDVKM. The CDR3 region is CASSLFLGATNEKLFF. For the CDR3, the DNA is TGTGCCAGCAGTTTATTCTTGGGGGCAACTAATGAAAAACTGTTTTTT.

The chain recombines TRBV6-5 with TRBJ1-2; D remains ambiguous. V lost 6 bases and J lost 7, with 9 bases in between. Per the germline V gene, CDR1 is MNHEY and CDR2 is SVGAGI. The CDR3 consists of 11 residues. The CDR3, as DNA: TGTGCCAGCAGGGGTCGAGGTGGCTACACCTTC. Its protein is CASRGRGGYTF.

This sequence joins TRBV7-6 and TRBJ2-7; TRBD1 aligns across 9 bases. The CDR3 has 15 residues. Germline CDR1 and CDR2: SGHVS and FNYEAQ. Trimming at V came to 5 bases and at J to 2 bases, leaving 7 bases not matched to a gene. CDR3 protein: CASSLGTGNAYEQYF. DNA for the CDR3: TGTGCCAGCAGCCTCGGGACAGGGAACGCCTACGAGCAGTACTTC.

This clone was seen more than once but under ten times. The chain combines TRBV11-2 with TRBJ1-5, with a tentative D call TRBD1 (5 bases). CDR1 is SGHAT and CDR2 is FQNNGV in the germline V gene. V was cut by 1 base and J by 11 bases, with 21 bases left in between. This CDR3 is built from 16 residues. DNA for the CDR3: TGTGCCAGCAGCTTAGCTTCCGGGACGGCGCCGGTGGCCCAGCATTTT. Translating it yields CASSLASGTAPVAQHF.

The V and J genes are TRBV5-1 and TRBJ2-2; 7 bases fit TRBD1. Germline CDR1 and CDR2: SGHRS and YFSETQ. The CDR3 is 15 amino acids. The V gene end was trimmed by 4 bases and the J gene end by 5 bases; junction bases not matched to a gene: 8. This CDR3 reads CASSASGGLTGELFF. CDR3 DNA sequence: TGCGCCAGCAGCGCCTCAGGGGGTTTGACCGGGGAGCTGTTTTTT.

The chain joins TRBV28 to TRBJ1-3, with 7 bases fitting TRBD1. This CDR3 is built from 15 residues. V shed 3 bases, J shed 7 bases, and the junction held 9 bases outside the gene matches. Germline CDR1 MDHEN, CDR2 SYDVKM. In DNA, the CDR3 is TGTGCCAGCAGTTTTGGGACAGATAGGACGAACACCATATATTTT. This translates into CASSFGTDRTNTIYF.

The chain combines TRBV4-2 with TRBJ2-1; no reliable D call. The germline CDR1 and CDR2 sequences are LGHNA and YNFKEQ. V lost 4 bases and J lost 0, with 10 bases in between. The CDR3 covers 15 residues. The CDR3 reads CASSPDLTSYNEQFF. The CDR3 nucleotides read TGTGCCAGCAGCCCTGACCTAACCTCCTACAATGAGCAGTTCTTC.

The chain recombines TRBV20-1 with TRBJ2-2; D gene uncertain. The CDR3 has 11 amino acids. V lost 8 bases and J lost 4, with 8 bases in between. The germline gives CDR1 DFQATT, CDR2 SNEGSKA (reference sequence). This CDR3 reads CSTVFTGELFF. DNA of the CDR3: TGCAGTACGGTCTTCACCGGGGAGCTGTTTTTT.

J is TRBJ2-1 and V is TRBV11-3; D gene unclear. Germline CDR1 SGHNT, CDR2 YENEEA. The CDR3 has 13 residues. The ends were cut back, 4 bases at V and 5 bases at J, with 9 bases in the middle. The CDR3 nucleotides read TGTGCCAGCAGCTCACCCCGACACAATGAGCAGTTCTTC. Encoded protein: CASSSPRHNEQFF.

This chain connects TRBV5-1 to TRBJ2-7; 7 bases line up with TRBD1. The CDR3 has 15 residues. The V gene's germline CDR1 is SGHRS and CDR2 YFSETQ. The junction had 7 bases not matched to a gene; V was cut back by 0 bases and J by 4 bases. CDR3: CASSLEVGGVYEQYF. As DNA, the CDR3 is TGCGCCAGCAGCTTGGAGGTAGGGGGCGTTTACGAGCAGTACTTC.

The chain has TRBV23-1 and TRBJ2-5; possibly TRBD1 or TRBD2 for D (5 bases each). TRBV23-1 is an ORF; its function is uncertain. V gave up 6 bases and J gave up 4 bases, with 12 bases separating them. The CDR3 is made up of 13 amino acids. The CDR3 spells CASREGRLETQYF. CDR3 nucleotides: TGCGCCAGCAGAGAGGGACGGTTAGAGACCCAGTACTTC.

This chain links TRBV6-5 with TRBJ2-7, with 9 bases fitting TRBD1. The V gene's germline CDR1 is MNHEY and CDR2 SVGAGI. The V and J ends lost 6 bases and 4 bases, in that order; junction bases with no gene match: 7. This CDR3 is built from 14 residues. The CDR3 region has the DNA TGTGCCAGCAGCCCATGGGACAGGGATTACGAGCAGTACTTC. Translating gives CASSPWDRDYEQYF.

The rearrangement joins TRBV29-1 to TRBJ2-1, with D tentatively TRBD2 (7 bases). Per germline, CDR1 SQVTM and CDR2 ANQGSEA. The CDR3 has 15 amino acids. Between the trimmed V and J ends, which lost 7 bases and 1 base, there was a span of 17 bases. CDR3 sequence reads: CSGIGGQGSYNEQFF. As DNA, the CDR3 is TGCAGCGGAATCGGGGGGCAAGGATCCTACAATGAGCAGTTCTTC.

CDR3 protein: CASSLGHLGTEAFF. The CDR3 DNA follows: TGTGCCAGCAGCTTGGGGCACCTGGGGACTGAAGCTTTCTTT. The V gene is TRBV5-8, the J gene TRBJ1-1; no firm D call. Trimming cost V 0 bases and J 5 bases, with 11 bases left between them. The CDR3 covers 14 residues. The germline V gene has CDR1 SGHTS and CDR2 YDEGEE. The entire variable domain, with the rest obtained from reference TRBV5-8 and TRBJ1-1, is as follows: EAGVTQSPTHLIKTRGQQATLRCSPISGHTSVYWYQQALGLGLQFLLWYDEGEERNRGNFPPRFSGRQFPNYSSELNVNALELEDSALYLCASSLGHLGTEAFFGQGTRLTVV.